Shown below are 6 T cell receptor beta chains from a single sample sequenced in a study of cytomegalovirus exposure and HLA in healthy donors. The primer mix had 60 Vbeta and 13 Jbeta primers. Clones were sequenced by immunoSEQ multiplex PCR, and TCRdb holds only the in-frame ones, with some missing. The sample holds 130,000 to 150,000 clones, just under 85% seen once. Material: PBMCs. All receptors come from a woman aged 60 to 75 in good health and CMV-seropositive.

This clone was detected once. This sequence joins TRBV2 and TRBJ2-7; 7 bases fit TRBD2. CDR1 and CDR2 from the germline V gene are SNHLY and FYNNEI. The CDR3 covers 14 residues. The trim removed 9 bases at V and 3 bases at J, leaving 11 bases unmatched. The CDR3 DNA is TGTGCCAGTCGTCCCGAGGGGAGGGACTACGAGCAGTACTTC. Translating it yields CASRPEGRDYEQYF.

The chain employs TRBV2 and TRBJ2-7; 10 bases map to TRBD1. Germline CDR1 and CDR2: SNHLY and FYNNEI. V was pared by 10 bases and J by 5 bases, with 11 bases of the junction left unmatched. This CDR3 has 14 amino acids. CDR3 in amino acids: CANSRIGTGDEQYF. The CDR3 nucleotides are TGTGCCAACAGCAGGATCGGGACAGGGGACGAGCAGTACTTC.

J is TRBJ2-2 and V is TRBV15; 8 bases are a match to TRBD1. CDR3 length equals 17 residues. Trimming at V came to 0 bases and at J to 6 bases, leaving 9 bases not matched to a gene. Germline V gene data show CDR1 as LNHNV and CDR2 as YYDKDF (reference sequence). The CDR3 coding sequence is TGTGCCACCAGCAGAGATCCGGACAGGGCGAGGGCCGGGGAGCTGTTTTTT. This encodes CATSRDPDRARAGELFF.

This sequence joins TRBV7-2 and TRBJ2-7; weak D call: TRBD1 (5 bases). Trimming pared 5 bases from V and 0 bases from J, leaving 14 bases between. The CDR3 totals 15 residues. Per germline, CDR1 SGHTA and CDR2 FQGNSA. CDR3 coding DNA: TGTGCCAGCAGCCTCGACAGTACGAGCTCCTACGAGCAGTACTTC. As protein: CASSLDSTSSYEQYF.

The V call is TRBV29-1, the J call TRBJ1-2; 7 bases agree with TRBD1. This CDR3 comprises 13 residues. CDR1 is SQVTM, CDR2 ANQGSEA, per germline. The ends lost 6 bases at V and 7 bases at J; junction bases unmatched: 11. Here the CDR3 DNA reads TGCAGCGTGCGGGACGAGGGGGCGCGTGGCTACACCTTC. Its protein product is CSVRDEGARGYTF.

This clone was seen a single time. The chain uses TRBV30 and TRBJ1-1; TRBD1 might be the D (5 bases). Germline values: CDR1 GTSNPN, CDR2 SVGIG (reference sequence). The CDR3 has 14 amino acids. With 0 bases removed from V and 4 bases from J, the gap between germline ends came to 12 bases. This CDR3 is CAWSVEGRGTEAFF. CDR3 in DNA: TGTGCCTGGAGTGTCGAGGGGAGGGGCACTGAAGCTTTCTTT.